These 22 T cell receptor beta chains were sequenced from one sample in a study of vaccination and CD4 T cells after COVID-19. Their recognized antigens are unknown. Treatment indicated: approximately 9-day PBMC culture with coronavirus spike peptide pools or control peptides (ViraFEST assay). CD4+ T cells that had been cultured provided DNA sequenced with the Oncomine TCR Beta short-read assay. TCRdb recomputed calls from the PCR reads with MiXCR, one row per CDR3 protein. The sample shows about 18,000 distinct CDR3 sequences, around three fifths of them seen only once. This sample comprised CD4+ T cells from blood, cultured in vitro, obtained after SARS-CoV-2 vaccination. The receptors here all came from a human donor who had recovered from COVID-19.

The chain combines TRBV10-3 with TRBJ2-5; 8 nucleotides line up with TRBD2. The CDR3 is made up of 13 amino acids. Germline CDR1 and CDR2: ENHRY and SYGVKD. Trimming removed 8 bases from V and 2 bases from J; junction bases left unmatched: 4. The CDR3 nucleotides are TGTGCCATCGGCCCGGGAGGGCAAGAGACCCAGTACTTC. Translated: CAIGPGGQETQYF.

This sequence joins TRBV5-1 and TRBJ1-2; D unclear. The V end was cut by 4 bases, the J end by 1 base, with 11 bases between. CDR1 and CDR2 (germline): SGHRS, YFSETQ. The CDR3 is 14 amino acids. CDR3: CASSPGRINYGYTF. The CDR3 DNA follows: TGCGCCAGCAGCCCTGGACGGATTAACTATGGCTACACCTTC.

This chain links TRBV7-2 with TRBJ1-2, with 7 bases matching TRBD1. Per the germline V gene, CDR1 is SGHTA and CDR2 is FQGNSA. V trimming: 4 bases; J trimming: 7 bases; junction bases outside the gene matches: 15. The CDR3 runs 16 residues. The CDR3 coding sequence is TGTGCCAGCAGCTCATACCCTCGACAGGGAGCGGGTGGCTACACCTTC. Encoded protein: CASSSYPRQGAGGYTF. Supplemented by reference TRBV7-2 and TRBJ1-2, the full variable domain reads GAGVSQSPSNKVTEKGKDVELRCDPISGHTALYWYRQSLGQGLEFLIYFQGNSAPDKSGLPSDRFSAERTGGSVSTLTIQRTQQEDSAVYLCASSSYPRQGAGGYTFGSGTRLTVV.

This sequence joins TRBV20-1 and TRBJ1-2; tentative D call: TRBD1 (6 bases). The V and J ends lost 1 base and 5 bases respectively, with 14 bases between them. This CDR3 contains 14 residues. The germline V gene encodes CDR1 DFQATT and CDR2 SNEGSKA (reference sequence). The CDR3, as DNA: TGCAGTGCTAGAGCGCAGGGGATGGAATATGGCTACACCTTC. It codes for CSARAQGMEYGYTF.

Here the CDR3 reads CASSYSDRGQYGYTF. DNA for the CDR3: TGTGCCAGCAGTTACAGTGACAGGGGCCAGTATGGCTACACCTTC. The rearrangement uses TRBV6-5 and TRBJ1-2, with 8 bases matching TRBD1. CDR3 size: 15 residues. Unmatched junction bases numbered 7, after V lost 2 bases and J lost 5 bases. Germline V gives CDR1 MNHEY, CDR2 SVGAGI.

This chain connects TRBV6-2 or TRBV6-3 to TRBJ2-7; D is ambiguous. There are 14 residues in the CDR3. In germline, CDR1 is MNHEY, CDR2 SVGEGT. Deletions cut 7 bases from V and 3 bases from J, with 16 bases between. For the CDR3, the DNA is TGTGCCAGCAATAACGTGGGCATCCGCTACGAGCAGTACTTC. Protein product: CASNNVGIRYEQYF.

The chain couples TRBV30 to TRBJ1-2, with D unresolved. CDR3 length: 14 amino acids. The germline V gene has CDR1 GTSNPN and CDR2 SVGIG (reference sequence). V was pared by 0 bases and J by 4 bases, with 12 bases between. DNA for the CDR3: TGTGCCTGGAGTGTAGACACTTCCCCCTATGGCTACACCTTC. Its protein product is CAWSVDTSPYGYTF.

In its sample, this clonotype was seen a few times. CDR3 region: CASSYTQGVGLTFF. CDR3 DNA: TGTGCCAGCAGTTATACCCAGGGGGTTGGATTAACTTTCTTT. The V gene is TRBV6-5, the J gene TRBJ1-1, with 7 bases lining up with TRBD1. Germline V CDR1 and CDR2: MNHEY, SVGAGI. CDR3 size: 14 residues. J gave up 12 bases and V 3 bases, and 13 bases lay outside the gene matches.

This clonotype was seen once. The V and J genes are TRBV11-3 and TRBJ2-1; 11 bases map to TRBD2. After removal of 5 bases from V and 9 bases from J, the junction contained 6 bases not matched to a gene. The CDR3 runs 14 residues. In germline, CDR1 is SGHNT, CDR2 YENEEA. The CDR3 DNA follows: TGTGCCAGCAGCCGGGTGACTAGCGGGATTGAGCAGTTCTTC. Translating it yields CASSRVTSGIEQFF.

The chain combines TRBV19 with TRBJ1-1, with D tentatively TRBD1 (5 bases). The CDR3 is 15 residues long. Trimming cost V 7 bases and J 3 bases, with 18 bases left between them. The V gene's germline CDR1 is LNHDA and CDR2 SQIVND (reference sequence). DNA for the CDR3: TGTGCCAGTACTTTTTCGGGGGGTTCGTACACTGAAGCTTTCTTT. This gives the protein CASTFSGGSYTEAFF. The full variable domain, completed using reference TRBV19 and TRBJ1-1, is DGGITQSPKYLFRKEGQNVTLSCEQNLNHDAMYWYRQDPGQGLRLIYYSQIVNDFQKGDIAEGYSVSREKKESFPLTVTSAQKNPTAFYLCASTFSGGSYTEAFFGQGTRLTVV.

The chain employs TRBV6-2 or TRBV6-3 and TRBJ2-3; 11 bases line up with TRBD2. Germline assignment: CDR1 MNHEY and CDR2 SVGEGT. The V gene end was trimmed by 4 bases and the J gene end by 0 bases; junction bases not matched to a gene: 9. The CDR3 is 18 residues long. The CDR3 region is CASSSGLAGGTSTDTQYF. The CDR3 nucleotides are TGTGCCAGCAGTTCCGGGCTAGCGGGAGGAACTAGCACAGATACGCAGTATTTT.

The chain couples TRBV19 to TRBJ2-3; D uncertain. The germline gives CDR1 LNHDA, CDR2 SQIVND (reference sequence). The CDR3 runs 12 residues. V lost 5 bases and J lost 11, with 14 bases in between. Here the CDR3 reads CASSERRSGQYF. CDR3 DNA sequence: TGTGCCAGTAGTGAACGGCGGAGTGGGCAGTATTTT.

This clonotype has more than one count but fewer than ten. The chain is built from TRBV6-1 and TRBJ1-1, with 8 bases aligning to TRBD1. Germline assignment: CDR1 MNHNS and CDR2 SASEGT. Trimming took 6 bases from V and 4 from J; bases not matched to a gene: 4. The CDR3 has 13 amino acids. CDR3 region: CASRRTGRTEAFF. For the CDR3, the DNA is TGTGCCAGCAGAAGGACAGGGCGCACTGAAGCTTTCTTT.

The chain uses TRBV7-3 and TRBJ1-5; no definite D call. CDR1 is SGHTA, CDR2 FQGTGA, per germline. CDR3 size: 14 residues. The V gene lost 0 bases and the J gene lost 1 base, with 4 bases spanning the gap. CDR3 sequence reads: CASSLTQSNQPQHF. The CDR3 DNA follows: TGTGCCAGCAGCTTAACGCAGAGCAATCAGCCCCAGCATTTT.

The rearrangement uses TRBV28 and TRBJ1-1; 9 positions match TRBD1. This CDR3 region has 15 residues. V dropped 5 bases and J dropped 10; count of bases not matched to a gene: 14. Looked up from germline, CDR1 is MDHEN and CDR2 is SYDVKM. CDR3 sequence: CASSSLRTGVLRAFF. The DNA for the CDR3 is TGTGCCAGCAGTAGTCTTCGGACAGGGGTCCTAAGAGCTTTCTTT.

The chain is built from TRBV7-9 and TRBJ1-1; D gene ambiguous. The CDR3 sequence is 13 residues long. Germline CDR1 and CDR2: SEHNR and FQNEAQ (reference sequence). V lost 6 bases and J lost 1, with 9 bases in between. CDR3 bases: TGTGCCAGCAGATCGCGTGAGAACACTGAAGCTTTCTTT. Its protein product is CASRSRENTEAFF.

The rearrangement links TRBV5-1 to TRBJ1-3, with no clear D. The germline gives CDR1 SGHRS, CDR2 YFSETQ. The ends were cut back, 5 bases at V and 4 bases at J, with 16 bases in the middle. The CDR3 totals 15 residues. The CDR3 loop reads CASSPDLLGGNTIYF. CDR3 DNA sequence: TGCGCCAGCAGTCCAGATCTCCTGGGGGGAAACACCATATATTTT.

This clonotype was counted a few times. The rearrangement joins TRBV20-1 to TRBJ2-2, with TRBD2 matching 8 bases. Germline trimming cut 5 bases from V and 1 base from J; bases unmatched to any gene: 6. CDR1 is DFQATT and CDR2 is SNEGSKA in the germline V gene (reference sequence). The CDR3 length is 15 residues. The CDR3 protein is CSAGAGGGNTGELFF. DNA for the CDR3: TGCAGTGCTGGGGCGGGAGGCGGGAACACCGGGGAGCTGTTTTTT.

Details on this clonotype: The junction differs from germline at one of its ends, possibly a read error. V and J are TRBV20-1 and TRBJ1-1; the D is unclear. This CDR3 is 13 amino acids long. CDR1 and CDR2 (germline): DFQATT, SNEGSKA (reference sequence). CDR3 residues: CGALRGGNTEAFF. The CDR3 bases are TGCGGTGCTCTACGGGGAGGGAACACTGAAGCTTTCTTT.

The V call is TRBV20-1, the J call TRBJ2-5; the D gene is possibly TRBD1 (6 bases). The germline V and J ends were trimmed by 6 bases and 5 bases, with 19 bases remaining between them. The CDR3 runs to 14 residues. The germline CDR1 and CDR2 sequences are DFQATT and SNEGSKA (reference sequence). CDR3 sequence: CSAPEKTGFETQYF. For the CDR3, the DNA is TGCAGTGCCCCCGAAAAAACAGGGTTTGAGACCCAGTACTTC.

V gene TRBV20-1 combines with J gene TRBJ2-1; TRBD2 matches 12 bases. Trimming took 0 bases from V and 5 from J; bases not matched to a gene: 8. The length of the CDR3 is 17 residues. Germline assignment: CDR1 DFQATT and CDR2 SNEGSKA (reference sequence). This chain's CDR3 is CSARDVLAGGQDNEQFF. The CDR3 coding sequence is TGCAGTGCTAGAGATGTCCTAGCGGGAGGGCAGGACAATGAGCAGTTCTTC.

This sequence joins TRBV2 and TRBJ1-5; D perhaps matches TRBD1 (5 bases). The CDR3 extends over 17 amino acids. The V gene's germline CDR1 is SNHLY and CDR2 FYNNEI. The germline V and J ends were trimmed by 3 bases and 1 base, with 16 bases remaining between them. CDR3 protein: CASSDTLAGWSNQPQHF. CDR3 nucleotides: TGTGCCAGCAGTGACACACTCGCAGGGTGGAGCAATCAGCCCCAGCATTTT.